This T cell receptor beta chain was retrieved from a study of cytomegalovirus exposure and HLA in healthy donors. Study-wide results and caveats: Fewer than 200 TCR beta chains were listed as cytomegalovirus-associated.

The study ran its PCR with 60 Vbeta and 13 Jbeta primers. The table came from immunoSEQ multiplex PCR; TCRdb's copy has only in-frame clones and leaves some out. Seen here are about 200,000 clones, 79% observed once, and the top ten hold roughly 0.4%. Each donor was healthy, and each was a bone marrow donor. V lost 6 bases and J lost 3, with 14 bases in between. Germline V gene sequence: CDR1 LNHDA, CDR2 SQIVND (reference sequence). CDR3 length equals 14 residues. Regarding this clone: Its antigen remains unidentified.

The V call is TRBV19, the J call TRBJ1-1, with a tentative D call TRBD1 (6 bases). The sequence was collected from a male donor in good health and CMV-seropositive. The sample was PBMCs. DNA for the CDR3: TGTGCCAGTAGCCACAGGGAGAGGGACACTGAAGCTTTCTTT. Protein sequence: CASSHRERDTEAFF.